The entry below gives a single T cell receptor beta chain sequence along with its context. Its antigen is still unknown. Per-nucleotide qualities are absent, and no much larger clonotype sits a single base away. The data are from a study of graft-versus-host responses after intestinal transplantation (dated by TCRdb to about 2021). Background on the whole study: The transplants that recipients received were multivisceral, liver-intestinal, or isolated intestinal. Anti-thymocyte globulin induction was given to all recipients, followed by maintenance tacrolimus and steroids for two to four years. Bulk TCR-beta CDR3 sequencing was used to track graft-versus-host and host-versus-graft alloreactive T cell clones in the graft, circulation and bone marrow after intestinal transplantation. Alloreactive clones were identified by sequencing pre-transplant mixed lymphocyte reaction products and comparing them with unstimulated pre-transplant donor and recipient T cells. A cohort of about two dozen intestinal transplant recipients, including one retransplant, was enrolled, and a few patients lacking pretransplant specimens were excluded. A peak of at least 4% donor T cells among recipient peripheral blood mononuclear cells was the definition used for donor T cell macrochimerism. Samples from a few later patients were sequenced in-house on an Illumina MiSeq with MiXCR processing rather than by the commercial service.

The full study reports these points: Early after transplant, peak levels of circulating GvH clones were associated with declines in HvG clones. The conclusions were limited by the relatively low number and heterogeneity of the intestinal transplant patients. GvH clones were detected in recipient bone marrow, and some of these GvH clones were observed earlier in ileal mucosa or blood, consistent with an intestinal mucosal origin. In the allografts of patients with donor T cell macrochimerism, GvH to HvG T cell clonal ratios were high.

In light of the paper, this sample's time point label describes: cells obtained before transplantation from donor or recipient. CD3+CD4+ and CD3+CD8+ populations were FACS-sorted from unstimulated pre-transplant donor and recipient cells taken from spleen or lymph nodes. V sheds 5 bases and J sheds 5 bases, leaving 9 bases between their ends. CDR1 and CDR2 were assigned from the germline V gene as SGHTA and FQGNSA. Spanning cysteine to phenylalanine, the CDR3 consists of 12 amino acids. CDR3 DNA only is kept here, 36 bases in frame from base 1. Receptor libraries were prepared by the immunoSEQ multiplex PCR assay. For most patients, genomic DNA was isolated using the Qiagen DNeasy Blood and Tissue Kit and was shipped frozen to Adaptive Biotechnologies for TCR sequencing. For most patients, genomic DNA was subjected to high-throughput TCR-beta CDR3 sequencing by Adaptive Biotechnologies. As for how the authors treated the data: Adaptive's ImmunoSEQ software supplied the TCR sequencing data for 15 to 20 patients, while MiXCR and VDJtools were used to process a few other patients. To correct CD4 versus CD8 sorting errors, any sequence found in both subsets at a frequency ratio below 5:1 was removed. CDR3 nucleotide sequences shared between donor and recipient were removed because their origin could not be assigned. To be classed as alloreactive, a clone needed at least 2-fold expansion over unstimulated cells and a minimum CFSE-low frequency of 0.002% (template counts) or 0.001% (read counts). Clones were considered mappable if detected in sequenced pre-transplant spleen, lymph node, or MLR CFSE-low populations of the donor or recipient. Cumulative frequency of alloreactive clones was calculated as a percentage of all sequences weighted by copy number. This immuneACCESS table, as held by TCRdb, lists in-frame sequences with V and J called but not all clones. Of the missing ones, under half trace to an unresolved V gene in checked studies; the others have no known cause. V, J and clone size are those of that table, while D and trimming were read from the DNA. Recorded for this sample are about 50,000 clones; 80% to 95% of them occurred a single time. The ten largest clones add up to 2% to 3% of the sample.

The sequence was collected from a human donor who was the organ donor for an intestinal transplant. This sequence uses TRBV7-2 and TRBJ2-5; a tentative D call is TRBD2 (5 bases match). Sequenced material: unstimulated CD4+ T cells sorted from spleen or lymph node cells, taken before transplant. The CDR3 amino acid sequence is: CASSPQRETQYF. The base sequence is TGTGCCAGCAGCCCCCAGCGGGAGACCCAGTACTTC.